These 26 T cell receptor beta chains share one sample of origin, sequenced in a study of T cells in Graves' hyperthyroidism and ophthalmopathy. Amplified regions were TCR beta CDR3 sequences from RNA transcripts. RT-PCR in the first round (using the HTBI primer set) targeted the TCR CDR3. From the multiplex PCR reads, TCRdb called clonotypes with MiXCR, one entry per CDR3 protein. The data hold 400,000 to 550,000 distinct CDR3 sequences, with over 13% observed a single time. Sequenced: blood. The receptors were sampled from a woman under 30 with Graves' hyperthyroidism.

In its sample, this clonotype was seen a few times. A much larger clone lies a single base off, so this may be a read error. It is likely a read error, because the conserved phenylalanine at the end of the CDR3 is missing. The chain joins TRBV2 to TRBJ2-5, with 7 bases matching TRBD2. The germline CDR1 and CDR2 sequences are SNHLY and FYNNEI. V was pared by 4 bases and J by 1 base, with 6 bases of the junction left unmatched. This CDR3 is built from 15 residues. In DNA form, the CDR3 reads TGTGCCAGCAGTGGGTGGGGACTACCCCAAGAGACCCAGTACTCC. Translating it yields CASSGWGLPQETQYS.

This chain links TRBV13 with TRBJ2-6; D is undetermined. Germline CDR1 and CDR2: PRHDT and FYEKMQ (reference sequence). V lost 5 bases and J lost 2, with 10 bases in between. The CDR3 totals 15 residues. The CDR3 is CASSRSIPGANVLTF. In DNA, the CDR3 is TGTGCCAGCAGCCGAAGCATCCCTGGGGCCAACGTCCTGACTTTC.

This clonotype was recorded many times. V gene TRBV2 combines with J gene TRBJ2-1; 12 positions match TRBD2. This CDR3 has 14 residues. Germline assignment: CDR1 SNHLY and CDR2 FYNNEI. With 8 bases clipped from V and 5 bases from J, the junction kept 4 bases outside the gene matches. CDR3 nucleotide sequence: TGTGCCAGCCTAGCGGGAGGGCCTAACAATGAGCAGTTCTTC. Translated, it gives CASLAGGPNNEQFF.

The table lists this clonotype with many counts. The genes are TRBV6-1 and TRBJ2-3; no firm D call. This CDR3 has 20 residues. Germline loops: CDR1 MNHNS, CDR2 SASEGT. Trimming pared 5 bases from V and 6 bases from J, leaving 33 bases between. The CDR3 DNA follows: TGTGCCAGCAGTCAAAGGCCAGTCTCGCTATTGTTGGGAAGAAATGATACGCAGTATTTT. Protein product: CASSQRPVSLLLGRNDTQYF.

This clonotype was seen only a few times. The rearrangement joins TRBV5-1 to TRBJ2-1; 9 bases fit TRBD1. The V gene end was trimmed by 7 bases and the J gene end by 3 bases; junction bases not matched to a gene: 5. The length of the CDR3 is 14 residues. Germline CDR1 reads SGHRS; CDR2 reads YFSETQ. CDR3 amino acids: CASWTGDHYNEQFF. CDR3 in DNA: TGCGCCAGCTGGACAGGGGACCACTACAATGAGCAGTTCTTC.

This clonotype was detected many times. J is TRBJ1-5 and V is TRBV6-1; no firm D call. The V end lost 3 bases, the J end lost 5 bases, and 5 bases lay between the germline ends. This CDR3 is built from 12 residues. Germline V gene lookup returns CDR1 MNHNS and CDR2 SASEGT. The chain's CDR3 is CASSEGHQPQHF. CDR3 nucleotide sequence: TGTGCCAGCAGTGAGGGCCATCAGCCCCAGCATTTT.

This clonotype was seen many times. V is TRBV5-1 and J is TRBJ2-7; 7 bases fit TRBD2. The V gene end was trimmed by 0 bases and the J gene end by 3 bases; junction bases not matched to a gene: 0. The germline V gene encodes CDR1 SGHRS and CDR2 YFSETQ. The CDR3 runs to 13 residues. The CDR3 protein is CASSLERDYEQYF. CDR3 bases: TGCGCCAGCAGCTTGGAGCGGGACTACGAGCAGTACTTC.

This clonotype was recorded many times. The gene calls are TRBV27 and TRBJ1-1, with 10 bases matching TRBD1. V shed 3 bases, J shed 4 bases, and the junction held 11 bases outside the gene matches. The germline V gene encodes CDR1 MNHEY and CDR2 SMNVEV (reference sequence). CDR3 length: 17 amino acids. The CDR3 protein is CASSFLVGQGGGTEAFF. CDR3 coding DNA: TGTGCCAGCAGTTTTCTTGTCGGACAGGGGGGCGGCACTGAAGCTTTCTTT.

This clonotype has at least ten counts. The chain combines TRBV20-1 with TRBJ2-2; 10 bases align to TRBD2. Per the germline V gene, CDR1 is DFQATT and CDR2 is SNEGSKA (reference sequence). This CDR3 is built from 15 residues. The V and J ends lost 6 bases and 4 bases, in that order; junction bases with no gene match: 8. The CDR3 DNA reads TGCAGTGCCCCCAGCGGGAGGGCCAGCACCGGGGAGCTGTTTTTT. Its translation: CSAPSGRASTGELFF.

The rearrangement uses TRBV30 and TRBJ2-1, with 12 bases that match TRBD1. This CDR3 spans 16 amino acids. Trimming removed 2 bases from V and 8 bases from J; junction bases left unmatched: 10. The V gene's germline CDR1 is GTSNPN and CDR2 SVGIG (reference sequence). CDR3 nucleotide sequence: TGTGCCTGGAGTCGAAGGCGGGACAGGGGGCTCGATGAGCAGTTCTTC. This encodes CAWSRRRDRGLDEQFF.

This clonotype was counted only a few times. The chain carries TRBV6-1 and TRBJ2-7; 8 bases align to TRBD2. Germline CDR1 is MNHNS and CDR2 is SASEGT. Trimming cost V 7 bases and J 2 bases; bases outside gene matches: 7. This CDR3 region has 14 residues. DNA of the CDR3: TGTGCCAGCACCCTCGGGGGGGGGACCTACGAGCAGTACGTC. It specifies CASTLGGGTYEQYV.

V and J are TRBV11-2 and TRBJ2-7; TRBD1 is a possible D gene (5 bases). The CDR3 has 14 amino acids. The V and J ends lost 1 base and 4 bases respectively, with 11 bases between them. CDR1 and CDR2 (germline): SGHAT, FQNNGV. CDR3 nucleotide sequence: TGTGCCAGCAGCTTAGTGACAGCTCAATACGAGCAGTACTTC. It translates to CASSLVTAQYEQYF. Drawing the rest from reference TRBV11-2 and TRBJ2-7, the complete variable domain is EAGVAQSPRYKIIEKRQSVAFWCNPISGHATLYWYQQILGQGPKLLIQFQNNGVVDDSQLPKDRFSAERLKGVDSTLKIQPAKLEDSAVYLCASSLVTAQYEQYFGPGTRLTVT.

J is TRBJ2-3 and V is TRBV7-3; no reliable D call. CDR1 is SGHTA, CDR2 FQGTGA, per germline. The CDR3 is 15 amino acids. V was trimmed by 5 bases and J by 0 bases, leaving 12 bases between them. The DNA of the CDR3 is TGTGCCAGCAGCCTTGACCCTTCTAGCACAGATACGCAGTATTTT. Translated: CASSLDPSSTDTQYF.

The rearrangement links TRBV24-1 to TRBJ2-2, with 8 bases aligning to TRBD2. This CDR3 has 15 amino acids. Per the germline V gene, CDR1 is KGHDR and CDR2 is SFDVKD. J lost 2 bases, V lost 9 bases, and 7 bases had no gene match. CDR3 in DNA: TGTGCCACCGCACGGGGGGGCGACAACACCGGGGAGCTGTTTTTT. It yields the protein CATARGGDNTGELFF.

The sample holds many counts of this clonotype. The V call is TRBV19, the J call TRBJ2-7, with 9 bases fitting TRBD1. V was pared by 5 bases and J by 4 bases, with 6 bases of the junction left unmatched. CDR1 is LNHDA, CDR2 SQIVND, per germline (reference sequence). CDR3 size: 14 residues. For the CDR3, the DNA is TGTGCCAGTAGTTTCTCCGGGACAGGGTACGAGCAGTACTTC. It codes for CASSFSGTGYEQYF. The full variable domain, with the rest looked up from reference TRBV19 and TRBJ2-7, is DGGITQSPKYLFRKEGQNVTLSCEQNLNHDAMYWYRQDPGQGLRLIYYSQIVNDFQKGDIAEGYSVSREKKESFPLTVTSAQKNPTAFYLCASSFSGTGYEQYFGPGTRLTVT.

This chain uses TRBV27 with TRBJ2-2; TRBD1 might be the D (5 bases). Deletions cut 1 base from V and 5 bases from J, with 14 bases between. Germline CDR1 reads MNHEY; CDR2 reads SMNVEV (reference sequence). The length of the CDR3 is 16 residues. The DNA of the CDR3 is TGTGCCAGCAGTTTATTGCAGGGCGTAATGACCGGGGAGCTGTTTTTT. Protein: CASSLLQGVMTGELFF.

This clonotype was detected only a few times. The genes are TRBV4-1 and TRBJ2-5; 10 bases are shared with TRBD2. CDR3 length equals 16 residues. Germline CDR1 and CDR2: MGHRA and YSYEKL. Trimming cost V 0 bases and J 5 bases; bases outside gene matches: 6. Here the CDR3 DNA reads TGCGCCAGCAGCCAAGAGTCTAGCGGGAGTGGTGAGACCCAGTACTTC. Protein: CASSQESSGSGETQYF.

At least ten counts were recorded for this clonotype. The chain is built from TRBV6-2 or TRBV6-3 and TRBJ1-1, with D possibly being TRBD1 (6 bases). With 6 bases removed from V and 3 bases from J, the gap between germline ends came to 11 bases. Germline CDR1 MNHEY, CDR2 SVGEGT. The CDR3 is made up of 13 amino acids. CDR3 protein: CASRPQGYTEAFF. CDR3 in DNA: TGTGCCAGCAGACCACAGGGCTACACTGAAGCTTTCTTT.

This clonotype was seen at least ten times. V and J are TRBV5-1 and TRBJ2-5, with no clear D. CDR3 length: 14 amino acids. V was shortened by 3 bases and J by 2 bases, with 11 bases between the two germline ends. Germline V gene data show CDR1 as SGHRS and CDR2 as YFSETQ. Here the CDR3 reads CASSSGRVQETQYF. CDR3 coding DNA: TGCGCCAGCAGCTCCGGTAGGGTTCAAGAGACCCAGTACTTC.

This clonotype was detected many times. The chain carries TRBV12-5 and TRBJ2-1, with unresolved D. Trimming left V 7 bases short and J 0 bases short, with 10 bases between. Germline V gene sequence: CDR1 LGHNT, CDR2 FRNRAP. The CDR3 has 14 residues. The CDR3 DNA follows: TGTGCTAGTGCCGGTATGAGCTCCTACAATGAGCAGTTCTTC. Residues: CASAGMSSYNEQFF.

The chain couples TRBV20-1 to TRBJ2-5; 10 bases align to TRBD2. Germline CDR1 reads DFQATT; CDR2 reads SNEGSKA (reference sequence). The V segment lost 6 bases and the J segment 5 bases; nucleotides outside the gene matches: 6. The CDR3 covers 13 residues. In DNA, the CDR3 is TGCAGTGCAACTAGCGGGAATTTGGAGACCCAGTACTTC. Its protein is CSATSGNLETQYF.

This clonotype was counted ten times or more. The CDR3 region has the DNA TGTGCCAGCAGGGGTAGACTAGCCACAGATACGCAGTATTTT. This codes for CASRGRLATDTQYF. The chain joins TRBV13 to TRBJ2-3; 7 bases line up with TRBD2. V shed 6 bases and J 2 bases; nucleotides not matched to a gene: 5. The CDR3 sequence is 14 residues long. Germline values: CDR1 PRHDT, CDR2 FYEKMQ (reference sequence).

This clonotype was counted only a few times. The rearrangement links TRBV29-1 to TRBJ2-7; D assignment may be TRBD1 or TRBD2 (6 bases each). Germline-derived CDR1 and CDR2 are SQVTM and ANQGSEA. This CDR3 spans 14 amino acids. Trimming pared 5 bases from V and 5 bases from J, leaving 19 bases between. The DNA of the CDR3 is TGCAGCGTTTCCGGGGGCCTGGGGGGAGACGAGCAGTACTTC. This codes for CSVSGGLGGDEQYF.

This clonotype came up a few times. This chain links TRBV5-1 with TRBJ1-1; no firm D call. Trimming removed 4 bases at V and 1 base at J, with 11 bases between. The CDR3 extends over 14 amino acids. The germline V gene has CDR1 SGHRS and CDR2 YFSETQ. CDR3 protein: CASSLTAENTEAFF. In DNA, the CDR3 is TGCGCCAGCAGCCTAACAGCGGAGAACACTGAAGCTTTCTTT.

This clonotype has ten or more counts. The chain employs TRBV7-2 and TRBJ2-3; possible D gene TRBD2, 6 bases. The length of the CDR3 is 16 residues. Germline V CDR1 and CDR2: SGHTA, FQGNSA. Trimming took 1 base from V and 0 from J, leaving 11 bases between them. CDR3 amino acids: CASSLGVSGSTDTQYF. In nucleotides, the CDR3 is TGTGCCAGCAGCTTAGGTGTGAGCGGGAGCACAGATACGCAGTATTTT. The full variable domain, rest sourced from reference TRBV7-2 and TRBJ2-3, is GAGVSQSPSNKVTEKGKDVELRCDPISGHTALYWYRQSLGQGLEFLIYFQGNSAPDKSGLPSDRFSAERTGGSVSTLTIQRTQQEDSAVYLCASSLGVSGSTDTQYFGPGTRLTVL.

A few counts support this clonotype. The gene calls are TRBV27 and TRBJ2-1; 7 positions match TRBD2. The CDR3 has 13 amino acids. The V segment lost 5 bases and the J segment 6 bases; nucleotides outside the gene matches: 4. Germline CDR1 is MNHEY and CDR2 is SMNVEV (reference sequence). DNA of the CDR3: TGTGCCAGCAGTCAACTAGCGACCAATGAGCAGTTCTTC. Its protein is CASSQLATNEQFF.